This T cell receptor (beta chain) was captured in a study of T cell changes during pregnancy in multiple sclerosis. V was pared by 5 bases and J by 7 bases, with 12 bases of the junction left unmatched. The V gene's germline CDR1 is LGHNT and CDR2 FRNRAP. The CDR3 is 16 residues long. TCRdb keeps only in-frame clones here, not all; method: immunoSEQ multiplex PCR. The table lists about 89,000 clones, roughly 94% of them singletons. V and J are TRBV12-5 and TRBJ2-1; 9 bases map to TRBD2. The receptor was isolated from a female donor with multiple sclerosis, enrolled in a pregnancy study. Sample: peripheral blood, taken in the third trimester of pregnancy. The CDR3 DNA is TGTGCTAGTGGTAGCCCGGCCAGCGGGAGGAGGAATGAGCAGTTCTTC. Amino acid sequence: CASGSPASGRRNEQFF.